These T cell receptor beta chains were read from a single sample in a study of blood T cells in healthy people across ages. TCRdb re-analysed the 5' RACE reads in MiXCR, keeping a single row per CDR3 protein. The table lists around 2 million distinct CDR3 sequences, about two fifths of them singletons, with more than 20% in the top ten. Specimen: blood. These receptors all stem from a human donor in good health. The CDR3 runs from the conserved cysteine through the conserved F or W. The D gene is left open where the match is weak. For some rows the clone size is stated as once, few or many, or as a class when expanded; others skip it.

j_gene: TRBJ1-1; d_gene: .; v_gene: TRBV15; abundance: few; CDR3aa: CATSPQWISTEAFF; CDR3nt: TGTGCCACCAGCCCACAGTGGATCAGCACTGAGGCTTTCTTT
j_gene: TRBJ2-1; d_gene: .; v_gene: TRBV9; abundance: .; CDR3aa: CASSRRLADSYNEQFF; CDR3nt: TGTGCCAGCAGCCGGCGGTTGGCCGACTCCTACAATGAGCAGTTCTTC
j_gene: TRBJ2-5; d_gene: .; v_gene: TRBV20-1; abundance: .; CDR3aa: CSARDRRGGFQETQYF; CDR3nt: TGCAGTGCTAGAGATCGGAGGGGGGGATTCCAAGAGACCCAGTACTTC
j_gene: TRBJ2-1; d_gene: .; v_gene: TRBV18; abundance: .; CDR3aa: CASSPGQLPYNEQFF; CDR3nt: TGTGCCAGCTCACCAGGACAGTTACCCTACAATGAGCAGTTCTTC
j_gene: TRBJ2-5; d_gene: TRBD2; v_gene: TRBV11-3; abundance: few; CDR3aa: CASSSEGLGETQYF; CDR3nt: TGTGCCAGCAGCTCAGAAGGACTAGGAGAGACCCAGTACTTC
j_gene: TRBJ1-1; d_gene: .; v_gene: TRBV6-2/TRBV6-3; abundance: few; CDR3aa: CASSKQVQNTEAFF; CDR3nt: TGTGCCAGCAGTAAACAGGTACAGAACACTGAAGCTTTCTTT
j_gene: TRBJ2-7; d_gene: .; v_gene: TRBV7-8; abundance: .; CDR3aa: CASSLVAMGAYEQYF; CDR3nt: TGTGCCAGCAGCTTAGTAGCCATGGGGGCTTACGAGCAGTACTTC
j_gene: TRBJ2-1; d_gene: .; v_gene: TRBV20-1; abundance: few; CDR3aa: CSACSPGVSYNEQFF; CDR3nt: TGCAGTGCCTGTTCGCCGGGGGTCTCCTACAATGAGCAGTTCTTC
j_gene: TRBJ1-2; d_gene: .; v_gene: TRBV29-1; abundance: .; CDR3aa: CSDRDVNYGYTF; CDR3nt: TGCAGCGACAGGGACGTTAACTATGGCTACACCTTC
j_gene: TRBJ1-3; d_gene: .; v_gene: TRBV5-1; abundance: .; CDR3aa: CASSRDISGNTIYF; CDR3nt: TGCGCCAGCAGCCGAGACATCTCTGGAAACACCATATATTTT
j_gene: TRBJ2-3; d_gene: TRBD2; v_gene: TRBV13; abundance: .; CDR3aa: CASSLDGGGSTDTQYF; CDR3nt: TGTGCCAGCAGCCTAGACGGCGGGGGGAGCACAGATACGCAGTATTTT
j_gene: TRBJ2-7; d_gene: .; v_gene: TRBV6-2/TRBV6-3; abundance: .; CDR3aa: CASSYLVQLNYEQYF; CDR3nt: TGTGCCAGCAGTTACTTAGTCCAGCTAAACTACGAGCAGTACTTC
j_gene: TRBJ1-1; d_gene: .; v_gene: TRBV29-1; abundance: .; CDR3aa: CSSYAPRDTEAFF; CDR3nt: TGCAGCTCGTACGCCCCGAGGGACACTGAAGCTTTCTTT
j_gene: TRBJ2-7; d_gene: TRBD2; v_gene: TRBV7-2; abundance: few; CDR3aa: CASSLKRGAYEQYF; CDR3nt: TGTGCCAGCAGCTTAAAGCGGGGGGCCTACGAGCAGTACTTC
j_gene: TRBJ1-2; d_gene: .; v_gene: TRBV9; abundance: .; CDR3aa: CASSVELGSYGYTF; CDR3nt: TGTGCCAGCAGCGTAGAACTTGGTAGCTATGGCTACACCTTC
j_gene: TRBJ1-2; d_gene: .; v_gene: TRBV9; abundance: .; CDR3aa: CASSLGTGQLRRSGYTF; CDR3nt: TGTGCCAGCAGCCTGGGAACAGGGCAGTTAAGGCGGAGCGGCTACACCTTC
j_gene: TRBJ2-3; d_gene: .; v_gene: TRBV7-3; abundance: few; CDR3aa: CASSSATGRTDTQYF; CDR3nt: TGTGCCAGCAGCTCAGCCACGGGGCGGACAGATACGCAGTATTTT
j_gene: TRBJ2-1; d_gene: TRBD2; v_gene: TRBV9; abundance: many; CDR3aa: CASSVSGGANNEQFF; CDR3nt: TGCGCCAGCAGTGTTAGCGGGGGGGCCAACAATGAGCAGTTCTTC
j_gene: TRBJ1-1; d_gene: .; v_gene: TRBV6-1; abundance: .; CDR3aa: CASVATAEAFF; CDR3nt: TGTGCCAGCGTCGCGACAGCCGAAGCTTTCTTT
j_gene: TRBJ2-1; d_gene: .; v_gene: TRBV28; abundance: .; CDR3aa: CASSFLFSEQFF; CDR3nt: TGTGCCAGCAGTTTTCTTTTTTCCGAACAGTTCTTC
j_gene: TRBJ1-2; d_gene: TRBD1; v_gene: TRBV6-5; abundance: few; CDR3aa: CASRNPGTGVGGYTF; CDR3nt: TGTGCCAGCAGGAACCCCGGGACAGGGGTTGGAGGCTACACCTTC
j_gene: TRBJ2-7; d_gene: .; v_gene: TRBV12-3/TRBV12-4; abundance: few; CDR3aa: CASSLGLQGSYEQYF; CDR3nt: TGTGCCAGCAGTTTAGGTCTGCAGGGGTCATACGAGCAGTACTTC
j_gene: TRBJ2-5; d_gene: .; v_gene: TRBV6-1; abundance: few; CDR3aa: CASNQGPIGETQYF; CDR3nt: TGTGCCTCCAACCAGGGACCGATAGGGGAGACCCAGTACTTC
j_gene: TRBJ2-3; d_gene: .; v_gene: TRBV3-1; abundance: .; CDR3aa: CASSPWAGITDTQYF; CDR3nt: TGTGCCAGCAGTCCCTGGGCGGGGATCACAGATACGCAGTATTTT
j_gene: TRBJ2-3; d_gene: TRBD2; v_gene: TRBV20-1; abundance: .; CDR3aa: CSARSQIPSTGTRSHTQYF; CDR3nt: TGCAGTGCTAGGTCGCAGATTCCGTCCACCGGGACTAGAAGCCATACGCAGTATTTT
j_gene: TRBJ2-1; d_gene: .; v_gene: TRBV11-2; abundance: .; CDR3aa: CASSLARVMGEQFF; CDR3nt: TGTGCCAGCAGCTTAGCCAGGGTGATGGGTGAGCAGTTCTTC
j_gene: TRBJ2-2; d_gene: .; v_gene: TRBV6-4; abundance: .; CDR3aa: CASSQFPGVTGELFF; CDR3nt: TGTGCCAGCAGCCAATTCCCGGGGGTGACCGGGGAGCTGTTTTTT
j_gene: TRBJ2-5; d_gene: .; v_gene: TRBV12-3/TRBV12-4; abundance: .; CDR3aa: CATSIHSQGETQYF; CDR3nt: TGTGCCACTTCAATACACAGTCAGGGAGAGACCCAGTACTTC
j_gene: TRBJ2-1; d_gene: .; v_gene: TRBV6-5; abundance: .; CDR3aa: CASSYVVSDEQFF; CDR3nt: TGTGCCAGCAGTTACGTAGTGTCAGATGAGCAGTTCTTC
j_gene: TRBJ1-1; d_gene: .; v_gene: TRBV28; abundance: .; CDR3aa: CASRLRNTEAFF; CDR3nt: TGTGCCAGCAGACTCAGAAACACTGAAGCTTTCTTT
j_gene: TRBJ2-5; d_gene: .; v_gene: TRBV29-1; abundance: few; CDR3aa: CSVAPGHVQETQYF; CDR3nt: TGCAGCGTCGCACCGGGACACGTACAAGAGACCCAGTACTTC
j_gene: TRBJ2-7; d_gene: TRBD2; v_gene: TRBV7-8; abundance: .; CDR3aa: CASSPRGDPTSEQYF; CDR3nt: TGTGCCAGCAGCCCCCGGGGGGACCCTACGTCCGAGCAGTACTTC
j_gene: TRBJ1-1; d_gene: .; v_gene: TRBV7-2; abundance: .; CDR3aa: CASSLATGYTEAFF; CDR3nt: TGTGCCAGCAGCTTAGCGACAGGTTACACTGAAGCTTTCTTT
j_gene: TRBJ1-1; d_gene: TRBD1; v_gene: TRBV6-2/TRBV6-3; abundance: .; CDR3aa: CASRSQGRSMNTEAFF; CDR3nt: TGTGCCAGCAGATCACAGGGGCGAAGCATGAACACTGAAGCTTTCTTT
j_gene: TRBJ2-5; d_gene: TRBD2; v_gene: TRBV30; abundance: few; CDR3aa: CAWILGGETQYF; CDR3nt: TGTGCCTGGATATTGGGGGGGGAGACCCAGTACTTC
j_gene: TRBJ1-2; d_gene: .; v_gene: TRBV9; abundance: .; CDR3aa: CASSFSPDSSYGYTF; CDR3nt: TGTGCCAGCAGCTTTTCCCCGGACAGCTCTTATGGCTACACCTTC
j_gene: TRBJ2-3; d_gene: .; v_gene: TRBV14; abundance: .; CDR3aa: CASSQSSGTQYF; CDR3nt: TGTGCCAGCAGCCAAAGTAGTGGTACGCAGTATTTT
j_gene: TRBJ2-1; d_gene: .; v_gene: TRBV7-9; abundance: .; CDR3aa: CASSSSPTVSNEQFF; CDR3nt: TGTGCCAGCAGCTCATCCCCTACTGTTAGCAACGAGCAGTTCTTC
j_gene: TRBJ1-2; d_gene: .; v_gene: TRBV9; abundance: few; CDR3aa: CASSPGPIPTNYGYTF; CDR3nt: TGTGCCAGCAGCCCCGGCCCGATACCTACTAACTATGGCTACACCTTC
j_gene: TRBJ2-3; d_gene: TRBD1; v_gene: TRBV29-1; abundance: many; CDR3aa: CSVVRSGGLAADTQYF; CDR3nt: TGCAGCGTCGTTAGGTCAGGGGGCTTAGCAGCAGATACGCAGTATTTT
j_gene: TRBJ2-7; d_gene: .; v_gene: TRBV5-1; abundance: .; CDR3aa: CASSLVYNYEQYF; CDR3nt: TGCGCCAGCAGCTTGGTTTACAACTACGAGCAGTACTTC
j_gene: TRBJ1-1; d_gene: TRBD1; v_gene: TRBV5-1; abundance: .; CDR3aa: CASSFPTTGQGSTEAFF; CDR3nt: TGCGCCAGCAGCTTTCCTACCACGGGACAGGGATCCACTGAAGCTTTCTTT
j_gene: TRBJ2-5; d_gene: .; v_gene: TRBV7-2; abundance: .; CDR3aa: CASSPDTETQYF; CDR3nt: TGTGCCAGCAGCCCCGACACGGAGACCCAGTACTTC
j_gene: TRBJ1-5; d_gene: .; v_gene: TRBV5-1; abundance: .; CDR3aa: CASSKGVRGQPQHF; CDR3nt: TGCGCCAGCAGCAAGGGGGTGAGGGGCCAGCCCCAGCATTTT
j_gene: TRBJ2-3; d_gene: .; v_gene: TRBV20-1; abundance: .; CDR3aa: CSARPGGGPLTDTQYF; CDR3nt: TGCAGTGCTAGACCTGGGGGGGGGCCACTCACAGATACGCAGTATTTT
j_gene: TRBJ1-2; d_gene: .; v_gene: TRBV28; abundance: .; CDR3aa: CASSLYGEYHGYTF; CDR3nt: TGTGCCAGCAGTTTATACGGGGAGTACCATGGCTACACCTTC
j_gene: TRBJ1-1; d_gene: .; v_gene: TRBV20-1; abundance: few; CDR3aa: CSPRSREDGTEAFF; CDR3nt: TGCAGTCCTAGGTCCAGGGAGGACGGTACTGAAGCTTTCTTT
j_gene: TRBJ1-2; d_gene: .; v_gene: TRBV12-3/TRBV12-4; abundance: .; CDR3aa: CASSLEGRSFNYGYTF; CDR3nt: TGTGCCAGCAGTTTAGAGGGACGCTCATTTAACTATGGCTACACCTTC
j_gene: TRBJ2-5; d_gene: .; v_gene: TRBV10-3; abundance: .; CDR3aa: CAMRQFAGGTQYF; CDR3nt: TGTGCCATGCGACAGTTCGCAGGAGGGACCCAGTACTTC
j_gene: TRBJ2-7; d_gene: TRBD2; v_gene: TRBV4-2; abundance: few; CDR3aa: CASSQDVVRGGLSYEQYF; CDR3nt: TGTGCCAGCAGCCAAGACGTCGTGCGGGGGGGTCTTTCGTACGAGCAGTACTTC
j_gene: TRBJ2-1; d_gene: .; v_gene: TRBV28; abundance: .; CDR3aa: CASNELKQANEQFF; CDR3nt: TGTGCCAGCAATGAGCTCAAACAGGCCAATGAGCAGTTCTTC
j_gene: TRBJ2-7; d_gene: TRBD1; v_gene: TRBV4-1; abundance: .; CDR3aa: CASSQDGGTGLIYEQYF; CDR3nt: TGCGCCAGCAGCCAAGATGGGGGGACAGGACTGATCTACGAGCAGTACTTC